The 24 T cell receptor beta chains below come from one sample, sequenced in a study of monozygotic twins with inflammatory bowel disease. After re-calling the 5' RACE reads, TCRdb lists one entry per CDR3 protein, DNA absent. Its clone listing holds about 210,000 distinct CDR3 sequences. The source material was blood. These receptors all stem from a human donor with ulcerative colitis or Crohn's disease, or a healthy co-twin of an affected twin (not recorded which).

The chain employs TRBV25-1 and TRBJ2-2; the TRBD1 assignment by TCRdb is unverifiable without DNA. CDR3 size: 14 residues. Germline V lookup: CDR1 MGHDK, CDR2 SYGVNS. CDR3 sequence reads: CASSELGRPAELFF.

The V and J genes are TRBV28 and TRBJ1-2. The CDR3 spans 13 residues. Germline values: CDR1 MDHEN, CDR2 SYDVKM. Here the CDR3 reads CASNQQNSYGYTF.

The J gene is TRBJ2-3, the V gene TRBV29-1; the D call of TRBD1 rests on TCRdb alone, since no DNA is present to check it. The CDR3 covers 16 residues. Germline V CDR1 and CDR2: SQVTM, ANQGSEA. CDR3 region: CSVQRGRDRGTDTQYF.

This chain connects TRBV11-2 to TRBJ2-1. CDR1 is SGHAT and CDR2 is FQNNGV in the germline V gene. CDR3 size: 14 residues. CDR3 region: CASSLAQEYNEQFF.

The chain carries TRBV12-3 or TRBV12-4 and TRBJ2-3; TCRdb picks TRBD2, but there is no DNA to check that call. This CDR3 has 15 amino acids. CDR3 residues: CASIHSGGGTDTQYF.

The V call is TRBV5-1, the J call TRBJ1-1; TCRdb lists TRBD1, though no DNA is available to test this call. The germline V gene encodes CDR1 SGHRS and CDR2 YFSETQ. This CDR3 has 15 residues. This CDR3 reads CDSSLEGRGNTEAFF.

The CDR3 sequence: CASAPGTGAYEQYF. The chain joins TRBV5-1 to TRBJ2-7; TCRdb names TRBD1, which stays unverified in the absence of DNA. This CDR3 is built from 14 residues. Germline lookup yields CDR1 SGHRS and CDR2 YFSETQ. Filled out from reference TRBV5-1 and TRBJ2-7, the complete variable domain reads KAGVTQTPRYLIKTRGQQVTLSCSPISGHRSVSWYQQTPGQGLQFLFEYFSETQRNKGNFPGRFSGRQFSNSRSEMNVSTLELGDSALYLCASAPGTGAYEQYFGPGTRLTVT.

The CDR3: CASTGGGTEAFF. This rearrangement joins TRBV6-5 to TRBJ1-1; TCRdb designates TRBD1, a call that cannot be tested without DNA. The CDR3 sequence is 12 residues long. CDR1 and CDR2 (germline): MNHEY, SVGAGI.

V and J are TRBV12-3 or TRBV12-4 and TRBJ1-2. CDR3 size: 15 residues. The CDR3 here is CASSYSGVRANGYTF.

CDR3 protein: CSAARGGAGNSYEQYF. The rearrangement joins TRBV20-1 to TRBJ2-7; TCRdb proposes TRBD1, but this gene call is untestable without DNA. This CDR3 is built from 16 residues. Looked up from germline, CDR1 is DFQATT and CDR2 is SNEGSKA (reference sequence).

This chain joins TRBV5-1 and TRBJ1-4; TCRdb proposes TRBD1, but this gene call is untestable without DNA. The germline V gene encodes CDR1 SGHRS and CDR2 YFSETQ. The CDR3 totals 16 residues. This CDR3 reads CASSLRDPGDNEKLFF.

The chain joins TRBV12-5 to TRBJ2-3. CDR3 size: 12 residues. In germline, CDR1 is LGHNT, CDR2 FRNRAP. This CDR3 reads CASGLLGDTQYF.

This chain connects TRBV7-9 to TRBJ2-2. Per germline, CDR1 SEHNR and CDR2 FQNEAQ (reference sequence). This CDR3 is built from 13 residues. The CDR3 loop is CASSQERPGELFF.

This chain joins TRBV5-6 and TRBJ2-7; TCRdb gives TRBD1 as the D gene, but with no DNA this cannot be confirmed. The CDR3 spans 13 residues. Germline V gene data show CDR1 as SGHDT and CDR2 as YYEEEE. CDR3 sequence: CASSVQGASEQYF.

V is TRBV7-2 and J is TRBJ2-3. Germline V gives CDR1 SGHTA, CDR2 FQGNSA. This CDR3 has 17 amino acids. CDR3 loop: CASSLAQGSTFTDTQYF.

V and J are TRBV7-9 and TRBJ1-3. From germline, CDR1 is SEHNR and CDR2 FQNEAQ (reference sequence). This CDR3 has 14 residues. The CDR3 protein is CASSPGLSGNTIYF. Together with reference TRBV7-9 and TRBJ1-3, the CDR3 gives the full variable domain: DTGVSQNPRHKITKRGQNVTFRCDPISEHNRLYWYRQTLGQGPEFLTYFQNEAQLEKSRLLSDRFSAERPKGSFSTLEIQRTEQGDSAMYLCASSPGLSGNTIYFGEGSWLTVV.

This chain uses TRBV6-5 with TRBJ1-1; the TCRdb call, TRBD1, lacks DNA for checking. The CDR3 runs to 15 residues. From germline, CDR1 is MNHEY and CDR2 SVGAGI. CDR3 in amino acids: CASSYWGPMNTEAFF.

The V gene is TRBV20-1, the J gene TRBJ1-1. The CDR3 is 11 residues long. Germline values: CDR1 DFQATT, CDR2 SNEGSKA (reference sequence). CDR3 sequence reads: CSASLNTEAFF.

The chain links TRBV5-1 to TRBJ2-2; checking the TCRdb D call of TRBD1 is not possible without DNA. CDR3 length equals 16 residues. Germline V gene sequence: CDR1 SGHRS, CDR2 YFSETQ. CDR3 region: CASSFTGGASTGELFF.

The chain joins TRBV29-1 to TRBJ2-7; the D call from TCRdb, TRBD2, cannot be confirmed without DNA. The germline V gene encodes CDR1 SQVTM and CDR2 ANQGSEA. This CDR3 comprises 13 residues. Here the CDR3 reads CSVSLAGPYEQYF.

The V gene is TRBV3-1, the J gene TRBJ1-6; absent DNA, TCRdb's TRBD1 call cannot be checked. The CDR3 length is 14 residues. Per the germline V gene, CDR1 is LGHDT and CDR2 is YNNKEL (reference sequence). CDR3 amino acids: CASSQAGADSPLHF.

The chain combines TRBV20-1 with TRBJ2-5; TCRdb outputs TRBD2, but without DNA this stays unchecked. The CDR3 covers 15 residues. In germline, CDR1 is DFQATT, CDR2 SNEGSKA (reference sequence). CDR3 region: CSAMVAGGPQETQYF.

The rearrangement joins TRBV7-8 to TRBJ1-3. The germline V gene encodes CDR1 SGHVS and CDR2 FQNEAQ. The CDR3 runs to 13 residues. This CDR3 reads CASSYYSGNTIYF.

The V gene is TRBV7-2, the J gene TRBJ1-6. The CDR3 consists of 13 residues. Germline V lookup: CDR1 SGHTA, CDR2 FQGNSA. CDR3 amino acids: CASSLDSDSPLHF.